Below are 6 T cell receptor beta chains sequenced from a single sample in a study of T-cell reconstitution after alpha-beta-depleted transplantation in children. A library of TCRbeta sequences, prepared with unique molecular identifiers, was generated. Via MiXCR, TCRdb re-called the PCR reads, giving one row per CDR3 protein. The sample yields around 580,000 distinct CDR3 sequences, roughly 23% seen once. The input for sequencing was PBMCs, mostly from graft donor cells, taken 360 days after TCRalphabeta/CD19-depleted stem cell transplant. These receptors were collected from a boy less than two years old who had a stem cell transplant for acute myeloid leukemia, so the T cells may come from the graft donor.

This clonotype was detected only a few times. The CDR3 coding sequence is TGCAGTGCTAGAGAGGGGGGCGAAGAGACCCAGTACTTC. Protein: CSAREGGEETQYF. The rearrangement joins TRBV20-1 to TRBJ2-5; D is perhaps TRBD1 or TRBD2 (6 bases each). CDR3 size: 13 residues. Germline V gives CDR1 DFQATT, CDR2 SNEGSKA (reference sequence). Trimming pared 0 bases from V and 3 bases from J, leaving 8 bases between.

The chain is built from TRBV20-1 and TRBJ2-5; 9 bases map to TRBD1. The CDR3 runs to 15 residues. Germline V gene sequence: CDR1 DFQATT, CDR2 SNEGSKA (reference sequence). The V and J ends lost 5 bases and 7 bases, in that order; junction bases with no gene match: 14. CDR3 in amino acids: CSAADRGGEDGTQYF. CDR3 sequence (DNA): TGCAGTGCTGCGGACAGGGGTGGGGAGGATGGGACCCAGTACTTC.

The chain links TRBV7-9 to TRBJ1-1; 9 bases map to TRBD1. This CDR3 is 16 amino acids long. The V gene end was trimmed by 2 bases and the J gene end by 6 bases; junction bases not matched to a gene: 10. Germline CDR1 is SEHNR and CDR2 is FQNEAQ (reference sequence). The CDR3 loop reads CASSLPPGTGSAEAFF. Written as DNA, the CDR3 is TGTGCCAGCAGCTTACCACCCGGGACAGGGTCCGCTGAAGCTTTCTTT.

The sample holds many counts of this clonotype. This chain links TRBV12-3 or TRBV12-4 with TRBJ2-5; D unclear. The CDR3 consists of 14 residues. Deletions cut 6 bases from V and 3 bases from J, with 14 bases between. This chain's CDR3 is CASSARRSKETQYF. For the CDR3, the DNA is TGTGCCAGCAGCGCCCGTCGATCCAAAGAGACCCAGTACTTC.

This clonotype was seen at least ten times. V and J are TRBV12-3 or TRBV12-4 and TRBJ2-3, with D possibly matching TRBD2 (6 bases). The CDR3 length is 15 residues. V lost 6 bases, J lost 2 bases, and 15 bases lay in between. The CDR3 nucleotides are TGTGCCAGCAGCCGAAGAATAGCGGACACAGATACGCAGTATTTT. Amino acids: CASSRRIADTDTQYF.

The chain carries TRBV20-1 and TRBJ1-3; D gene uncertain. CDR1 and CDR2 from the germline V gene are DFQATT and SNEGSKA (reference sequence). This CDR3 comprises 15 residues. V shed 0 bases and J shed 4 bases, with 13 bases lying between them. Written as DNA, the CDR3 is TGCAGTGCTAGAGATCGCCCCACGGGGGGAAACACCATATATTTT. Its translation is CSARDRPTGGNTIYF.